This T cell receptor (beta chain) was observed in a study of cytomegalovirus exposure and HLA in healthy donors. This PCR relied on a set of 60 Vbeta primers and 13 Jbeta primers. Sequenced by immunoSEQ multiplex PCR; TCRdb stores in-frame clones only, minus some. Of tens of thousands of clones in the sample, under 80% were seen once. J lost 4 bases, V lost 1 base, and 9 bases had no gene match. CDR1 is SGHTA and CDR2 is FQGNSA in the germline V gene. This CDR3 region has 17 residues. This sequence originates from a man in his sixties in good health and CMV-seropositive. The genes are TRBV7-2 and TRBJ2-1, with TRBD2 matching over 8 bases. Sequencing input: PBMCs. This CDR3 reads CASSLGSGSGGYNEQFF. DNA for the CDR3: TGTGCCAGCAGCTTAGGTTCGGGAAGCGGGGGTTACAATGAGCAGTTCTTC. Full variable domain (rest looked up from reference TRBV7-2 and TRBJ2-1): GAGVSQSPSNKVTEKGKDVELRCDPISGHTALYWYRQSLGQGLEFLIYFQGNSAPDKSGLPSDRFSAERTGGSVSTLTIQRTQQEDSAVYLCASSLGSGSGGYNEQFFGPGTRLTVL.